The clone carrying this T cell receptor (beta chain) was found a few times. V lost 5 bases, J lost 12 bases, and 3 bases stayed unmatched. CDR1 is MNHEY and CDR2 is SVGEGT in the germline V gene. This CDR3 is 11 amino acids long. Unique molecular identifiers (one per individual cDNA molecule) were attached. TCRdb re-analysed the 5' RACE reads in MiXCR, keeping a single row per CDR3 protein. The sample carries 70,000 to 90,000 distinct CDR3 sequences, about a sixth recorded once. The entry originates in a study of early T cells in non-severe SARS-CoV-2 infection. Overall study context: Sequencing input comprised bulk RNA from unsorted whole blood; chain pairing was not available.

This clonotype was sampled from an adult who was a healthcare worker with PCR-confirmed SARS-CoV-2 infection or an uninfected control (not recorded which). V is TRBV6-2 or TRBV6-3 and J is TRBJ2-1, with TRBD1 identical over 8 bases. Sequenced material: whole blood. The CDR3 loop reads CASSQGTGQFF. The CDR3 DNA sequence: TGTGCCAGCAGTCAAGGGACAGGGCAGTTCTTC.